Presented here are 8 T cell receptor beta chains from one specimen sequenced in a study of blood T cell repertoires in COVID-19. Here immunoSEQ multiplex PCR was the method, and the copy in TCRdb shows in-frame clones only, minus some. The repertoire includes 6,900 or so clones, 88% of them detected once, and about a sixth sits in the top ten. Sequenced input: peripheral blood. These receptors came from a human donor in a cohort sampled during active COVID-19.

This sequence joins TRBV5-4 and TRBJ1-6; D gene uncertain. Per the germline V gene, CDR1 is SGHNT and CDR2 is YYREEE (reference sequence). The CDR3 extends over 13 amino acids. V shed 1 base and J shed 5 bases, with 4 bases lying between them. CDR3 nucleotide sequence: TGTGCCAGCAGCTTGCGGGATAATTCACCCCTCCACTTT. Translating gives CASSLRDNSPLHF.

CDR3 region: CASALGTSGGYTQYF. The DNA for the CDR3 is TGTGCTAGTGCCCTGGGGACTAGCGGGGGATATACGCAGTATTTT. The chain joins TRBV12-5 to TRBJ2-3; 14 bases match TRBD2. Germline assignment: CDR1 LGHNT and CDR2 FRNRAP. The ends lost 7 bases at V and 7 bases at J; junction bases unmatched: 7. This CDR3 comprises 15 residues. Full variable domain (rest looked up from reference TRBV12-5 and TRBJ2-3): DARVTQTPRHKVTEMGQEVTMRCQPILGHNTVFWYRQTMMQGLELLAYFRNRAPLDDSGMPKDRFSAEMPDATLATLKIQPSEPRDSAVYFCASALGTSGGYTQYFGPGTRLTVL.

V is TRBV6-5 and J is TRBJ1-1; D remains ambiguous. Germline values: CDR1 MNHEY, CDR2 SVGAGI. Trimming stripped 9 bases from V and 7 bases from J, with 12 bases between. The CDR3 extends over 11 amino acids. This CDR3 reads CASGRLNEAFF. CDR3 nucleotides: TGTGCCAGTGGGAGATTAAATGAAGCTTTCTTT.

The V call is TRBV7-9, the J call TRBJ2-7; TRBD2 agrees at 14 bases. J gave up 5 bases and V 3 bases, and 0 bases lay outside the gene matches. The CDR3 covers 14 residues. CDR1 and CDR2 from the germline V gene are SEHNR and FQNEAQ (reference sequence). As DNA, the CDR3 is TGTGCCAGCAGCTTGGGACTAGCGGGAGACGAGCAGTACTTC. It is translated as CASSLGLAGDEQYF.

Only a few counts were recorded for this clone. The V call is TRBV18, the J call TRBJ1-1; D is undetermined. Trimming cost V 3 bases and J 3 bases, with 5 bases left between them. The length of the CDR3 is 12 residues. The germline CDR1 and CDR2 sequences are KGHSH and LQKENI. The CDR3 nucleotides are TGTGCCAGCTCACCTGGGCACACTGAAGCTTTCTTT. Translation: CASSPGHTEAFF.

The rearrangement joins TRBV12-3 or TRBV12-4 to TRBJ1-2, with D maybe TRBD1 (5 bases). V shed 2 bases and J shed 4 bases, with 8 bases lying between them. CDR3 size: 13 residues. The chain's CDR3 is CASSLRGGYGYTF. The CDR3 region has the DNA TGTGCCAGCAGTTTAAGGGGCGGCTATGGCTACACCTTC.

Written as DNA, the CDR3 is TGTGCCAGCAGTGGACAGGCGAACACTGAAGCTTTCTTT. It yields the protein CASSGQANTEAFF. The J gene is TRBJ1-1, the V gene TRBV18; 7 bases are a match to TRBD1. Trimming at V came to 8 bases and at J to 1 base, leaving 4 bases not matched to a gene. The CDR3 is 13 residues long. The germline CDR1 and CDR2 sequences are KGHSH and LQKENI.

The gene calls are TRBV19 and TRBJ2-3; weak D call: TRBD2 (5 bases). Germline values: CDR1 LNHDA, CDR2 SQIVND (reference sequence). V dropped 7 bases and J dropped 2 bases, with 19 bases sitting between them. The CDR3 is 16 amino acids. The CDR3 region is CASKGPRRAYTDTQYF. The CDR3 coding sequence is TGTGCCAGTAAGGGTCCCCGGCGGGCCTACACAGATACGCAGTATTTT.